The 22 T cell receptor beta chains reported below all come from one sample, sequenced in a study of blood T cell repertoires in COVID-19. Repertoires were generated with immunoSEQ multiplex PCR, while TCRdb's copy carries only in-frame clones and drops some. The sample lists about 170,000 clones, 80% to 85% occurring once. Specimen: peripheral blood. The receptors were sampled from a man aged 65 to 85 with active or convalescent COVID-19.

CDR3 sequence: CASSVAGSIGKSPLHF. The CDR3 bases are TGTGCCAGCAGCGTAGCCGGATCCATCGGGAAGTCACCCCTCCACTTT. The V call is TRBV9, the J call TRBJ1-6; D is unclear. V was cut by 0 bases and J by 10 bases, with 17 bases left in between. Germline CDR1 SGDLS, CDR2 YYNGEE. The CDR3 has 16 residues.

This clone was seen only once. The V call is TRBV7-6, the J call TRBJ2-1, with a tentative D call TRBD2 (6 bases). Germline V gene sequence: CDR1 SGHVS, CDR2 FNYEAQ. V shed 3 bases and J shed 6 bases, with 15 bases lying between them. This CDR3 spans 15 amino acids. The CDR3 bases are TGTGCCAGCAGCTTGATAGCGGAGCCCATCAATGAGCAGTTCTTC. Translated, it gives CASSLIAEPINEQFF.

The CDR3 spells CASSPHPPGQVIYEQYF. For the CDR3, the DNA is TGTGCCAGCTCACCCCATCCCCCGGGACAGGTAATCTACGAGCAGTACTTC. This chain uses TRBV18 with TRBJ2-7; 8 bases are shared with TRBD1. The V segment lost 3 bases and the J segment 3 bases; nucleotides outside the gene matches: 13. Germline lookup yields CDR1 KGHSH and CDR2 LQKENI. The CDR3 sequence is 17 residues long.

This clone has just a few counts. The rearrangement uses TRBV7-8 and TRBJ2-2; TRBD1 aligns across 7 bases. Germline loops: CDR1 SGHVS, CDR2 FQNEAQ. The trim removed 6 bases at V and 1 base at J, leaving 2 bases unmatched. The CDR3 totals 14 residues. CDR3: CASRGTVNTGELFF. CDR3 coding DNA: TGTGCCAGCAGGGGGACAGTGAACACCGGGGAGCTGTTTTTT.

This chain connects TRBV30 to TRBJ1-3; D gene ambiguous. Trimming took off 2 bases at V and 3 bases at J, with 11 bases between the two ends. Germline V lookup: CDR1 GTSNPN, CDR2 SVGIG (reference sequence). This CDR3 region has 14 residues. Written as DNA, the CDR3 is TGTGCCTGGAGTCAATACGCGGGTGGAAACACCATATATTTT. This gives the protein CAWSQYAGGNTIYF.

The chain recombines TRBV2 with TRBJ2-7; possibly TRBD1 for D (6 bases). CDR1 SNHLY and CDR2 FYNNEI come from the germline V gene. V lost 10 bases and J lost 2, with 12 bases in between. The CDR3 has 12 residues. CDR3 loop: CAMRQETYEQYF. DNA for the CDR3: TGTGCCATGAGACAGGAAACCTACGAGCAGTACTTC.

The chain joins TRBV6-2 or TRBV6-3 to TRBJ2-5, with TRBD2 matching 13 bases. Germline V lookup: CDR1 MNHEY, CDR2 SVGEGT. The CDR3 extends over 18 amino acids. V was pared by 6 bases and J by 1 base, with 11 bases of the junction left unmatched. The CDR3, as DNA: TGTGCCAGCAGCAAGGGAAGGGGACTAGCGGGGACCCAAGAGACCCAGTACTTC. Translated, it gives CASSKGRGLAGTQETQYF.

This chain links TRBV15 with TRBJ1-2, with 7 bases fitting TRBD1. CDR1 and CDR2 (germline): LNHNV, YYDKDF (reference sequence). Trimming cost V 1 base and J 8 bases; bases outside gene matches: 13. The CDR3 is 16 residues long. CDR3 in amino acids: CATSRAFTTGERGYTF. The DNA for the CDR3 is TGTGCCACCAGCAGAGCGTTCACTACAGGGGAACGGGGCTACACCTTC.

The chain has TRBV18 and TRBJ1-2, with 8 bases identical to TRBD1. The CDR3 is 16 residues long. Germline loops: CDR1 KGHSH, CDR2 LQKENI. The J segment lost 4 bases and the V segment lost 6 bases, leaving 13 bases of the junction unmatched. The chain's CDR3 is CASSHGQGSRSYGYTF. CDR3 nucleotide sequence: TGTGCCAGCTCCCATGGACAGGGTAGTCGGTCCTATGGCTACACCTTC.

The chain carries TRBV28 and TRBJ2-4; 8 bases fit TRBD1. The CDR3 runs 17 residues. CDR1 is MDHEN, CDR2 SYDVKM, per germline. Trimming at V came to 3 bases and at J to 8 bases, leaving 15 bases not matched to a gene. CDR3 DNA: TGTGCCAGCAGTTTTTCCGGACAGGGTGTCGGAGGGGACATTCAGTACTTC. It codes for CASSFSGQGVGGDIQYF.

This sequence joins TRBV9 and TRBJ2-3; the match to TRBD2 covers 8 bases. The CDR3 runs to 14 residues. The trim removed 6 bases at V and 4 bases at J, leaving 7 bases unmatched. Germline CDR1 SGDLS, CDR2 YYNGEE. CDR3 sequence: CASNDPGRADTQYF. CDR3 in DNA: TGTGCCAGCAACGACCCCGGGAGGGCAGATACGCAGTATTTT.

This chain uses TRBV7-2 with TRBJ1-5; a weak D match, TRBD1 (5 bases). Germline V gene data show CDR1 as SGHTA and CDR2 as FQGNSA. This CDR3 region has 16 residues. Deletions cut 3 bases from V and 0 bases from J, with 12 bases between. The CDR3 region has the DNA TGTGCCAGCAGCTTTTCCGGGACTTATAGCAATCAGCCCCAGCATTTT. It codes for CASSFSGTYSNQPQHF.

The chain has TRBV7-6 and TRBJ2-7; TRBD2 is a possible D gene (7 bases). The CDR3 consists of 15 residues. V was pared by 5 bases and J by 4 bases, with 18 bases between. Germline V CDR1 and CDR2: SGHVS, FNYEAQ. This CDR3 reads CASSQGGGFGYEQYF. The CDR3 nucleotides read TGTGCCAGCAGCCAGGGAGGGGGATTTGGGTACGAGCAGTACTTC.

This chain joins TRBV13 and TRBJ2-5, with TRBD2 identical over 10 bases. Germline V gene data show CDR1 as PRHDT and CDR2 as FYEKMQ (reference sequence). Trimming took 5 bases from V and 3 from J; bases not matched to a gene: 6. This CDR3 has 15 residues. The CDR3 DNA reads as TGTGCCAGCAGCCTCAGGACTAGCGGAAAAGAGACCCAGTACTTC. It translates to CASSLRTSGKETQYF. The complete variable domain, with remaining parts taken from reference TRBV13 and TRBJ2-5, reads AAGVIQSPRHLIKEKRETATLKCYPIPRHDTVYWYQQGPGQDPQFLISFYEKMQSDKGSIPDRFSAQQFSDYHSELNMSSLELGDSALYFCASSLRTSGKETQYFGPGTRLLVL.

J is TRBJ2-1 and V is TRBV10-3, with TRBD2 matching over 10 bases. The CDR3 runs to 17 residues. With V trimmed by 2 bases and J by 4 bases, 8 bases remained unmatched. Germline V gives CDR1 ENHRY, CDR2 SYGVKD. The CDR3 DNA is TGTGCCATCAGTGAGGCTCTCACTAGCGGGGCTTACAATGAGCAGTTCTTC. Encoded protein: CAISEALTSGAYNEQFF.

V and J are TRBV6-1 and TRBJ1-5, with unresolved D. The V gene lost 2 bases and the J gene lost 3 bases, with 11 bases spanning the gap. The CDR3 has 15 residues. Germline loops: CDR1 MNHNS, CDR2 SASEGT. The CDR3 DNA is TGTGCCAGCAGTGAACTGTACAGTCTCAATCAGCCCCAGCATTTT. Translation: CASSELYSLNQPQHF.

The J gene is TRBJ1-2, the V gene TRBV24-1; TRBD1 aligns across 9 bases. CDR3 size: 14 residues. Germline loops: CDR1 KGHDR, CDR2 SFDVKD. Trimming at V came to 5 bases and at J to 8 bases, leaving 8 bases not matched to a gene. This CDR3 is CATSAGDRVNGYTF. The DNA for the CDR3 is TGTGCCACCAGTGCCGGGGACAGGGTTAACGGCTACACCTTC.

This sequence joins TRBV5-1 and TRBJ1-1; possibly TRBD1 for D (6 bases). Germline CDR1 is SGHRS and CDR2 is YFSETQ. The CDR3 sequence is 14 residues long. V was trimmed by 3 bases and J by 1 base, leaving 10 bases between them. The CDR3 spells CASSYPQGNTEAFF. The CDR3, as DNA: TGCGCCAGCAGCTACCCACAGGGGAACACTGAAGCTTTCTTT.

A single count supports this clone. This chain uses TRBV19 with TRBJ1-4, with TRBD1 as a possible D gene (6 bases). The germline CDR1 and CDR2 sequences are LNHDA and SQIVND (reference sequence). V dropped 8 bases and J dropped 7 bases, with 14 bases sitting between them. The CDR3 extends over 13 amino acids. Here the CDR3 reads CASARGIGEKLFF. Here the CDR3 DNA reads TGTGCCAGTGCCAGGGGAATCGGTGAAAAACTGTTTTTT.

The chain carries TRBV5-1 and TRBJ2-7, with D possibly being TRBD1 (5 bases). The V and J ends lost 7 bases and 5 bases respectively, with 13 bases between them. This CDR3 is built from 12 residues. Germline CDR1 and CDR2: SGHRS and YFSETQ. In DNA form, the CDR3 reads TGCGCCAGCCGGCAGGGTGTAGACGAGCAGTACTTC. It encodes CASRQGVDEQYF.

The sample holds many counts of this clone. The chain couples TRBV5-4 to TRBJ2-1; D perhaps matches TRBD2 (7 bases). CDR1 is SGHNT and CDR2 is YYREEE in the germline V gene (reference sequence). Trimming took off 4 bases at V and 7 bases at J, with 18 bases between the two ends. This CDR3 is built from 15 residues. CDR3 sequence reads: CASSAGAVQENEQFF. In DNA, the CDR3 is TGTGCCAGCAGCGCGGGGGCGGTCCAAGAAAATGAGCAGTTCTTC.

The sample holds one count of this clone. The gene calls are TRBV28 and TRBJ2-7; 7 bases are shared with TRBD1. CDR3 length equals 15 residues. From germline, CDR1 is MDHEN and CDR2 SYDVKM. With 7 bases clipped from V and 0 bases from J, the junction kept 9 bases outside the gene matches. The DNA of the CDR3 is TGTGCCAGCACTCGACAGGGCATCTTCTCCTACGAGCAGTACTTC. Its translation: CASTRQGIFSYEQYF.